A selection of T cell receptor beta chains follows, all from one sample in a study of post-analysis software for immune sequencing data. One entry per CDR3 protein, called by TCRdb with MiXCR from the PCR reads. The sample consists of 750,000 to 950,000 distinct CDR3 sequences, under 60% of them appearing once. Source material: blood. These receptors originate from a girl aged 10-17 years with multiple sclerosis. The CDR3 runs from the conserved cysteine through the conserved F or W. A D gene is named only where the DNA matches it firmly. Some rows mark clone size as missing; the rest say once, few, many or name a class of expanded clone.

CASSVAPGLAGVEQFF TGTGCCAGCAGTGTCGCCCCGGGACTAGCGGGAGTTGAGCAGTTCTTC 16 TRBD2 TRBJ2-1 NA TRBV25-1
CSARKFSADTQYF TGCAGTGCTAGAAAATTCTCGGCAGATACGCAGTATTTT 13 NA TRBJ2-3 NA TRBV20-1
CAISESTRGDEQYF TGTGCCATCAGTGAGTCGACTCGAGGGGACGAGCAGTACTTC 14 NA TRBJ2-7 NA TRBV7-8
CASSSWRHGSYNEQFF TGTGCCAGCAGCTCCTGGCGGCACGGCTCCTACAATGAGCAGTTCTTC 16 NA TRBJ2-1 NA TRBV11-2
CASSLLGRGPEGGFPREQFF TGTGCCAGCAGTCTCCTCGGCAGGGGGCCTGAGGGAGGGTTTCCTAGGGAGCAGTTCTTC 20 NA TRBJ2-1 once TRBV12-3/TRBV12-4
CASSFSARGETQYF TGTGCCAGCAGTTTCTCAGCCCGGGGAGAGACCCAGTACTTC 14 NA TRBJ2-5 NA TRBV12-3/TRBV12-4
CSVDGTSLYEQFF TGCAGCGTTGATGGGACTAGCTTGTATGAGCAGTTCTTC 13 TRBD2 TRBJ2-1 NA TRBV29-1
CASSEVGGEDTEAFF TGTGCCAGCAGCGAGGTGGGCGGGGAAGACACTGAAGCTTTCTTT 15 NA TRBJ1-1 NA TRBV6-2/TRBV6-3
CASSLIAGQETQYF TGCGCCAGCAGCTTGATAGCGGGGCAAGAGACCCAGTACTTC 14 TRBD2 TRBJ2-5 few TRBV5-1
CASSPSGRTEAFF TGTGCCAGCAGCCCGAGCGGACGAACTGAAGCTTTCTTT 13 NA TRBJ1-1 NA TRBV7-9
CASSLSGRDQPQHF TGTGCCAGCAGCTTGTCGGGGAGGGATCAGCCCCAGCATTTT 14 NA TRBJ1-5 few TRBV5-6
CASSFEAPGSYEQYF TGTGCCAGCAGTTTTGAGGCCCCAGGGTCCTACGAGCAGTACTTC 15 NA TRBJ2-7 NA TRBV12-3/TRBV12-4
CSARGVGLREQFF TGCAGTGCTAGGGGTGTCGGGCTCCGTGAGCAGTTCTTC 13 NA TRBJ2-1 few TRBV20-1
CASSLAPGSRTEAFF TGCGCCAGCAGCTTGGCCCCGGGGTCGCGCACTGAAGCTTTCTTT 15 NA TRBJ1-1 NA TRBV5-1
CSANPGQGESQFF TGCAGTGCCAACCCGGGACAAGGTGAATCGCAGTTCTTC 13 NA TRBJ2-1 NA TRBV20-1
CASSTRGTGGTDTQYF TGTGCCAGTAGTACGAGGGGGACAGGGGGGACAGATACGCAGTATTTT 16 TRBD1 TRBJ2-3 once TRBV19
CASSGASGRAWHEQYF TGTGCCAGCAGTGGTGCTAGCGGGAGGGCCTGGCACGAGCAGTACTTC 16 NA TRBJ2-7 NA TRBV21-1
CASSFSSGLYNEQFF TGTGCCAGCAGCTTCTCTAGCGGGTTGTACAATGAGCAGTTCTTC 15 TRBD2 TRBJ2-1 NA TRBV7-2
CASSIPRHNEQFF TGTGCCAGTAGTATTCCACGCCACAATGAGCAGTTCTTC 13 NA TRBJ2-1 NA TRBV19
CSVGATTSGSTDTQYF TGCAGCGTTGGGGCCACAACTAGCGGGAGCACAGATACGCAGTATTTT 16 TRBD2 TRBJ2-3 NA TRBV29-1
CASSGTNRGTYEQYF TGTGCCAGCAGTGGAACCAACAGGGGTACCTACGAGCAGTACTTC 15 TRBD1 TRBJ2-7 few TRBV12-3/TRBV12-4
CASSTVGTGGDEQYF TGTGCCAGCAGCACGGTGGGGACAGGAGGGGACGAGCAGTACTTC 15 TRBD1 TRBJ2-7 NA TRBV7-2
CSAAGQFGTYEQYF TGCAGTGCCGCAGGCCAGTTTGGAACCTACGAGCAGTACTTC 14 NA TRBJ2-7 few TRBV20-1
CASSHREGPDTQYF TGTGCCAGCAGTCATCGGGAGGGCCCAGATACGCAGTATTTT 14 TRBD2 TRBJ2-3 NA TRBV12-3/TRBV12-4
CASSLAGQRYEQYF TGTGCCAGCAGCCTCGCGGGACAGCGCTACGAGCAGTACTTC 14 NA TRBJ2-7 NA TRBV7-8
CASSLVVGINEQFF TGTGCCAGCAGCTTGGTTGTGGGTATCAATGAGCAGTTCTTC 14 NA TRBJ2-1 NA TRBV7-2
CASQSRQGISTDTQYF TGTGCCAGCCAGAGCCGACAGGGCATTAGCACAGATACGCAGTATTTT 16 TRBD1 TRBJ2-3 NA TRBV28
CASSYDARGYTF TGTGCCAGCAGTTACGACGCGAGGGGCTACACCTTC 12 NA TRBJ1-2 NA TRBV6-6
CASSKDGTYNEQFF TGTGCCAGCAGCAAAGACGGTACCTACAATGAGCAGTTCTTC 14 NA TRBJ2-1 few TRBV21-1
CSASHNEVNEQFF TGCAGTGCTAGCCACAATGAGGTGAATGAGCAGTTCTTC 13 NA TRBJ2-1 NA TRBV20-1
CASSHPGEAPYNEQFF TGCGCCAGCAGCCACCCAGGGGAGGCACCTTACAATGAGCAGTTCTTC 16 NA TRBJ2-1 few TRBV4-1
CASSLGVTAFSGANVLTF TGTGCCAGCAGCTTGGGAGTGACGGCATTCTCTGGGGCCAACGTCCTGACTTTC 18 NA TRBJ2-6 NA TRBV13
CVSSPSADTQYF TGTGTCAGCAGCCCGTCCGCAGATACGCAGTATTTT 12 NA TRBJ2-3 NA TRBV7-6
CSVDGTGVYNEQFF TGCAGCGTTGACGGGACAGGGGTCTACAATGAGCAGTTCTTC 14 TRBD1 TRBJ2-1 few TRBV29-1
CSALAGVGSGEQFF TGCAGTGCGTTAGCGGGAGTTGGGTCAGGTGAGCAGTTCTTC 14 TRBD2 TRBJ2-1 NA TRBV20-1
CSASRRGNNQPQHF TGCAGTGCTAGTCGACGGGGGAATAATCAGCCCCAGCATTTT 14 NA TRBJ1-5 few TRBV20-1
CATSDLTSDYNEQFF TGTGCCACCAGTGACCTGACTAGCGACTACAATGAGCAGTTCTTC 15 TRBD2 TRBJ2-1 few TRBV24-1
CASSLGGRAHEQYF TGTGCCAGCAGCTTGGGCGGGAGGGCCCACGAGCAGTACTTC 14 TRBD2 TRBJ2-7 few TRBV7-3
CASSTSNEGTGGTDTQYF TGTGCCAGCAGCACCAGCAACGAAGGGACAGGGGGCACAGATACGCAGTATTTT 18 NA TRBJ2-3 NA TRBV21-1
CSALQGRGSYNEQFF TGCAGTGCTTTGCAGGGCCGGGGCTCCTACAATGAGCAGTTCTTC 15 NA TRBJ2-1 few TRBV20-1
CASSLFGTEAGTDTQYF TGTGCCAGCAGCTTGTTTGGGACGGAGGCTGGCACAGATACGCAGTATTTT 17 NA TRBJ2-3 NA TRBV5-4
CASSLVGTEAYEQYF TGCGCCAGCAGCTTGGTGGGGACAGAGGCCTACGAGCAGTACTTC 15 TRBD1 TRBJ2-7 NA TRBV5-1
CASGDSTSYNEQFF TGCGCCAGCGGAGACTCAACCTCCTACAATGAGCAGTTCTTC 14 NA TRBJ2-1 NA TRBV10-1
CATRAVDTEAFF TGTGCCACCAGAGCGGTGGACACTGAAGCTTTCTTT 12 NA TRBJ1-1 NA TRBV15
CASGLLAGGPNEQFF TGTGCTAGTGGTTTACTAGCGGGAGGGCCCAATGAGCAGTTCTTC 15 TRBD2 TRBJ2-1 NA TRBV12-5
CASSSGTEKTQYF TGTGCCAGCAGTTCCGGGACAGAGAAGACCCAGTACTTC 13 TRBD1 TRBJ2-5 NA TRBV6-2/TRBV6-3
CASSHRGLSGYGYTF TGTGCCAGCAGCCACCGGGGGCTGTCAGGATATGGCTACACCTTC 15 NA TRBJ1-2 NA TRBV12-3/TRBV12-4
CASSEKGRWSSYNEQFF TGTGCCAGCAGTGAAAAAGGACGCTGGTCCTCCTACAATGAGCAGTTCTTC 17 NA TRBJ2-1 NA TRBV2
CASSFMVQLAKNIQYF TGTGCCAGCAGTTTTATGGTACAACTAGCCAAAAACATTCAGTACTTC 16 NA TRBJ2-4 few TRBV12-3/TRBV12-4
CATSAVTGAGVGETQYF TGTGCCACCAGTGCCGTCACAGGGGCCGGAGTAGGAGAGACCCAGTACTTC 17 TRBD1 TRBJ2-5 few TRBV24-1
CSASGGWQFF TGCAGTGCTAGTGGGGGTTGGCAGTTCTTC 10 NA TRBJ2-1 once TRBV20-1